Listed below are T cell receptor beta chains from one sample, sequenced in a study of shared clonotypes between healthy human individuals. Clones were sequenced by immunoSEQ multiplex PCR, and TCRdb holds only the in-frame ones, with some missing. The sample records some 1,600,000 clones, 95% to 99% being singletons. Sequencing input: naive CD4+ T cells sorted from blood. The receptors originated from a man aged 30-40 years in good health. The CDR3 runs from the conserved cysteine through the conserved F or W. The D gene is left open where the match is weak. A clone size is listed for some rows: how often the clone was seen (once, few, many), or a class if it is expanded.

CASRPQGARPRDQETQYF	TGTGCCAGTAGACCACAGGGGGCGCGTCCACGGGACCAAGAGACCCAGTACTTC	once	TRBD1	TRBJ2-5	TRBV7-9	18
CASRQGAIAIYEQYF	TGTGCCAGCAGACAGGGGGCCATAGCAATCTACGAGCAGTACTTC	NA	TRBD1	TRBJ2-7	TRBV27	15
CASIWSVAYNEFNNEQFF	TGTGCCAGCATCTGGTCGGTTGCGTACAATGAGTTTAACAATGAGCAGTTCTTC	NA	NA	TRBJ2-1	TRBV7-9	18
CASRGTGYYEQYF	TGTGCCAGCAGAGGCACAGGATACTACGAGCAGTACTTC	NA	NA	TRBJ2-7	TRBV4-2	13
CAIKQGSLLNQPQHF	TGTGCCATAAAACAGGGATCCCTCTTAAATCAGCCCCAGCATTTT	NA	NA	TRBJ1-5	TRBV28	15
CASIADRGGEQYF	TGTGCCAGCATAGCGGACAGGGGGGGCGAGCAGTACTTC	NA	TRBD1	TRBJ2-7	TRBV2	13
CASSWATGRYEQYF	TGCGCCAGCAGCTGGGCGACAGGGAGGTACGAGCAGTACTTC	NA	NA	TRBJ2-7	TRBV5-1	14
CASRTGDYEQYF	TGTGCCAGCCGGACAGGGGACTACGAGCAGTACTTC	NA	TRBD1	TRBJ2-7	TRBV6-5	12
CASNRGAYSNQPQHF	TGTGCCAGCAATAGAGGAGCCTATAGCAATCAGCCCCAGCATTTT	NA	NA	TRBJ1-5	TRBV28	15
CASGLGQGDTGELFF	TGTGCTAGTGGACTGGGACAGGGGGACACCGGGGAGCTGTTTTTT	once	TRBD1	TRBJ2-2	TRBV12-5	15
CASSSSGGEKLFF	TGTGCCAGCTCATCATCCGGGGGGGAAAAACTGTTTTTT	NA	NA	TRBJ1-4	TRBV18	13
CASSWDGRDQPQHF	TGTGCCAGCAGCTGGGACGGAAGGGATCAGCCCCAGCATTTT	NA	NA	TRBJ1-5	TRBV6-5	14
CASSLGRAKNIQYF	TGTGCCAGTAGTCTCGGCCGTGCCAAAAACATTCAGTACTTC	NA	NA	TRBJ2-4	TRBV19	14
CASSGNEGTEAFF	TGTGCCAGCAGCGGGAATGAGGGAACTGAAGCTTTCTTT	NA	NA	TRBJ1-1	TRBV2	13